These 28 T cell receptor beta chains were sequenced from one sample in a study of T cell repertoires in cytomegalovirus infection. One entry per CDR3 protein results from TCRdb running MiXCR on the reads. The table lists roughly 240,000 distinct CDR3 sequences, around 6.2% of them singletons. The sequenced material came from PBMCs. The receptors come from a human donor in good health (CMV status not recorded). Some clones in this sample may be carry-over from other donors' samples.

This clonotype was observed at least ten times. The chain recombines TRBV19 with TRBJ1-2, with 9 bases lining up with TRBD1. Trimming took 6 bases from V and 7 from J; bases not matched to a gene: 15. Germline V CDR1 and CDR2: LNHDA, SQIVND (reference sequence). This CDR3 is 16 amino acids long. The CDR3 DNA follows: TGTGCCAGTAGCCGAATAAGCCGGGACAGGGTGTCTGGCTACACCTTC. Translating it yields CASSRISRDRVSGYTF.

V usage is TRBV4-2 and J usage is TRBJ1-1; D remains ambiguous. The V end lost 7 bases, the J end lost 1 base, and 7 bases lay between the germline ends. The CDR3 length is 12 residues. Germline V CDR1 and CDR2: LGHNA, YNFKEQ. CDR3 nucleotide sequence: TGTGCCAGCACGGGCAGGAACACTGAAGCTTTCTTT. Translating gives CASTGRNTEAFF.

This clonotype has a handful of counts. The CDR3 here is CASSLERGATNEQFF. CDR3 nucleotide sequence: TGCGCCAGCAGCTTGGAGAGGGGGGCGACTAATGAGCAGTTCTTC. The J gene is TRBJ2-1, the V gene TRBV5-1; D is perhaps TRBD1 or TRBD2 (6 bases each). The germline V and J ends were trimmed by 0 bases and 7 bases, with 14 bases remaining between them. The CDR3 is 15 residues long. Looked up from germline, CDR1 is SGHRS and CDR2 is YFSETQ.

This clonotype was seen ten or more times. V usage is TRBV5-1 and J usage is TRBJ1-2; D ambiguous. Germline assignment: CDR1 SGHRS and CDR2 YFSETQ. The CDR3 totals 14 residues. The V and J ends lost 4 bases and 7 bases respectively, with 17 bases between them. CDR3 nucleotide sequence: TGCGCCAGCAGCACTACCAGGACGGCCGGTGGCTACACCTTC. Its protein is CASSTTRTAGGYTF.

This chain connects TRBV12-5 to TRBJ2-1; D uncertain. V lost 0 bases, J lost 9 bases, and 6 bases lay in between. Germline CDR1 LGHNT, CDR2 FRNRAP. The CDR3 has 12 amino acids. CDR3 bases: TGTGCTAGTGGTTTGGTAACTGGTGAGCAGTTCTTC. As protein: CASGLVTGEQFF.

This clonotype has a count of ten or more. This chain joins TRBV7-9 and TRBJ1-2; 7 bases line up with TRBD1. CDR1 SEHNR and CDR2 FQNEAQ come from the germline V gene (reference sequence). There are 15 residues in the CDR3. V shed 5 bases, J shed 5 bases, and the junction held 11 bases outside the gene matches. CDR3 amino acids: CASSLTTGSGYGYTF. The CDR3 nucleotides are TGTGCCAGCAGCCTCACGACAGGGTCGGGGTATGGCTACACCTTC.

This clonotype was found many times. The chain has TRBV12-3 or TRBV12-4 and TRBJ1-3; no reliable D call. This CDR3 region has 15 residues. V was pared by 5 bases and J by 1 base, with 12 bases between. The CDR3 DNA sequence: TGTGCCAGCAGTCCCAGGCGGTCGTCTGGAAACACCATATATTTT. Translating gives CASSPRRSSGNTIYF.

The rearrangement links TRBV7-9 to TRBJ2-6; D ambiguous. Germline CDR1 reads SEHNR; CDR2 reads FQNEAQ (reference sequence). The V and J ends lost 11 bases and 1 base respectively, with 12 bases between them. This CDR3 region has 14 residues. CDR3 nucleotide sequence: TGTGCCCCGAATCATTGGTCTGGGGCCAACGTCCTGACTTTC. Residues: CAPNHWSGANVLTF.

This clonotype showed up many times. This chain uses TRBV7-2 with TRBJ2-1; D gene unclear. Trimming pared 0 bases from V and 0 bases from J, leaving 9 bases between. Germline-derived CDR1 and CDR2 are SGHTA and FQGNSA. The CDR3 is 16 amino acids. The CDR3 DNA reads as TGTGCCAGCAGCTTAGCTGCCAGCGCCTCCTACAATGAGCAGTTCTTC. Protein sequence: CASSLAASASYNEQFF.

This clonotype was seen ten or more times. The chain recombines TRBV5-1 with TRBJ2-5; possibly TRBD2 for D (6 bases). Germline lookup yields CDR1 SGHRS and CDR2 YFSETQ. The length of the CDR3 is 14 residues. Between the trimmed V and J ends, which lost 0 bases and 5 bases, there was a span of 11 bases. The CDR3 nucleotides read TGCGCCAGCAGCTTGGAAGGGGCGGGGGAGACCCAGTACTTC. It is translated as CASSLEGAGETQYF.

This clonotype showed up many times. The V gene is TRBV7-2, the J gene TRBJ2-1; TRBD1 is a possible D gene (6 bases). The CDR3 is 15 amino acids. The germline V and J ends were trimmed by 5 bases and 2 bases, with 13 bases remaining between them. Germline V lookup: CDR1 SGHTA, CDR2 FQGNSA. The CDR3 loop is CASSRQAEAYNEQFF. The DNA of the CDR3 is TGTGCCAGCAGCAGACAGGCCGAAGCCTACAATGAGCAGTTCTTC.

This clonotype was detected ten times or more. The chain is built from TRBV5-4 and TRBJ2-1; 12 bases map to TRBD2. V shed 5 bases and J 9 bases; nucleotides not matched to a gene: 9. The CDR3 sequence is 15 residues long. Germline lookup yields CDR1 SGHNT and CDR2 YYREEE (reference sequence). The CDR3 DNA reads TGTGCCAGCAGGGCTAGCGGGGGGGCCCGCGGTGAGCAGTTCTTC. Translation: CASRASGGARGEQFF.

Only a few counts were recorded for this clonotype. This rearrangement joins TRBV29-1 to TRBJ2-5; 9 nucleotides align to TRBD2. Germline values: CDR1 SQVTM, CDR2 ANQGSEA. CDR3 length equals 13 residues. V lost 1 base, J lost 5 bases, and 2 bases stayed unmatched. CDR3 nucleotides: TGCAGCGTTGAAGGCGGGGGGGGGGAGACCCAGTACTTC. This gives the protein CSVEGGGGETQYF. The full variable domain, completed using reference TRBV29-1 and TRBJ2-5, is SAVISQKPSRDICQRGTSLTIQCQVDSQVTMMFWYRQQPGQSLTLIATANQGSEATYESGFVIDKFPISRPNLTFSTLTVSNMSPEDSSIYLCSVEGGGGETQYFGPGTRLLVL.

The CDR3: CASSGGGRQPQHF. The CDR3 DNA is TGTGCCAGCAGTGGGGGCGGGAGACAGCCCCAGCATTTT. The chain joins TRBV28 to TRBJ1-5, with D maybe TRBD1 (6 bases). Germline V gene sequence: CDR1 MDHEN, CDR2 SYDVKM. The CDR3 has 13 residues. V was pared by 5 bases and J by 7 bases, with 12 bases between.

This clonotype was counted ten times or more. This chain connects TRBV20-1 to TRBJ2-1, with D possibly TRBD1 on 7 matching bases. This CDR3 spans 14 amino acids. The V end was cut by 5 bases, the J end by 7 bases, with 18 bases between. The germline gives CDR1 DFQATT, CDR2 SNEGSKA (reference sequence). As DNA, the CDR3 is TGCAGTGCTCCGCCCCTGGCAGGGGGGAATGAGCAGTTCTTC. Translation gives CSAPPLAGGNEQFF.

Ten or more counts support this clonotype. This chain uses TRBV7-9 with TRBJ2-7; D remains unclear. The CDR3 runs 13 residues. Germline lookup yields CDR1 SEHNR and CDR2 FQNEAQ (reference sequence). V was cut by 3 bases and J by 2 bases, with 8 bases left in between. This chain's CDR3 is CASSFGSTYEQYF. The CDR3, as DNA: TGTGCCAGCAGCTTCGGGTCCACCTACGAGCAGTACTTC.

The sample holds many counts of this clonotype. V gene TRBV29-1 combines with J gene TRBJ1-2; TRBD1 might be the D (5 bases). V lost 6 bases to trimming and J lost 8 bases, with 16 bases between them. The CDR3 loop spans 12 amino acids. Germline assignment: CDR1 SQVTM and CDR2 ANQGSEA. This CDR3 reads CSVTQGGLGYTF. The CDR3 bases are TGCAGCGTGACGCAGGGAGGTCTAGGCTACACCTTC. The full variable domain, completed using reference TRBV29-1 and TRBJ1-2, is SAVISQKPSRDICQRGTSLTIQCQVDSQVTMMFWYRQQPGQSLTLIATANQGSEATYESGFVIDKFPISRPNLTFSTLTVSNMSPEDSSIYLCSVTQGGLGYTFGSGTRLTVV.

Many counts were recorded for this clonotype. V usage is TRBV29-1 and J usage is TRBJ1-1, with D unclear. This CDR3 spans 12 amino acids. CDR1 is SQVTM, CDR2 ANQGSEA, per germline. The CDR3 is CSAGGGSTEAFF. The CDR3 nucleotides are TGCAGTGCGGGCGGAGGGAGCACTGAAGCTTTCTTT.

This clonotype was detected ten times or more. The rearrangement uses TRBV20-1 and TRBJ2-1; 11 bases align to TRBD2. The V segment lost 4 bases and the J segment 9 bases; nucleotides outside the gene matches: 11. The V gene's germline CDR1 is DFQATT and CDR2 SNEGSKA (reference sequence). There are 15 residues in the CDR3. This CDR3 reads CSATATSGETGEQFF. CDR3 nucleotides: TGCAGTGCTACCGCGACTAGCGGGGAAACAGGTGAGCAGTTCTTC.

This clonotype was detected many times. The rearrangement uses TRBV7-2 and TRBJ2-1; possibly TRBD1 or TRBD2 for D (6 bases each). Trimming shortened V by 1 base and J by 8 bases, and 12 bases separated the two germline ends. CDR3 length: 14 residues. From germline, CDR1 is SGHTA and CDR2 FQGNSA. CDR3 coding DNA: TGTGCCAGCAGCTTAGGCCCCGGGGGCGATGAGCAGTTCTTC. It specifies CASSLGPGGDEQFF.

This clonotype has a count of ten or more. The rearrangement uses TRBV7-2 and TRBJ2-1, with a possible D match to TRBD1 (5 bases). Germline V lookup: CDR1 SGHTA, CDR2 FQGNSA. V lost 1 base to trimming and J lost 10 bases, with 20 bases between them. The CDR3 runs 16 residues. The chain's CDR3 is CASSLGRTGSQGEQFF. CDR3 nucleotides: TGTGCCAGCAGCTTAGGTAGGACGGGTTCGCAGGGCGAGCAGTTCTTC.

This clonotype was counted many times. The chain couples TRBV20-1 to TRBJ1-1, with 7 bases matching TRBD1. The CDR3 totals 17 residues. Germline V lookup: CDR1 DFQATT, CDR2 SNEGSKA (reference sequence). Unmatched junction bases numbered 16, after V lost 6 bases and J lost 0 bases. The CDR3 nucleotides read TGCAGTGCCGGCAGACGGGGACAGACACCTCTGAACACTGAAGCTTTCTTT. It codes for CSAGRRGQTPLNTEAFF.

This clonotype was recorded many times. V usage is TRBV10-3 and J usage is TRBJ1-1, with D perhaps TRBD1 (5 bases). The CDR3 sequence is 13 residues long. The germline V and J ends were trimmed by 5 bases and 7 bases, with 14 bases remaining between them. The germline gives CDR1 ENHRY, CDR2 SYGVKD. CDR3 nucleotide sequence: TGTGCCATCAGTAATACAGGACCACTTGAAGCTTTCTTT. As protein: CAISNTGPLEAFF.

The chain couples TRBV25-1 to TRBJ1-4; D is undetermined. Germline CDR1 is MGHDK and CDR2 is SYGVNS. The CDR3 totals 15 residues. With 6 bases removed from V and 8 bases from J, the gap between germline ends came to 19 bases. CDR3 sequence reads: CASSARPPLAEKLFF. CDR3 DNA sequence: TGTGCCAGCAGCGCTCGTCCCCCCTTAGCCGAAAAACTGTTTTTT.

CDR3 residues: CASSQERGSGSYEQYF. In DNA form, the CDR3 reads TGCGCCAGCAGCCAAGAGCGGGGTAGTGGATCCTACGAGCAGTACTTC. V is TRBV4-3 and J is TRBJ2-7; TRBD2 might be the D (6 bases). This CDR3 contains 16 residues. Trimming stripped 0 bases from V and 1 base from J, with 13 bases between. Per the germline V gene, CDR1 is LGHNA and CDR2 is YSLEER.

The chain has TRBV29-1 and TRBJ1-2; weak D call: TRBD1 (6 bases). Germline loops: CDR1 SQVTM, CDR2 ANQGSEA. The V end was cut by 6 bases, the J end by 8 bases, with 16 bases between. The CDR3 has 12 amino acids. Written as DNA, the CDR3 is TGCAGCGTCGGACCGGCAGGGGAAGGCTACACCTTC. Its protein is CSVGPAGEGYTF.

The CDR3 coding sequence is TGTGCCAGCGGAAAGACTAGCGGGGGGAAGTTACGGAAAGAGACCCAGTACTTC. Its protein product is CASGKTSGGKLRKETQYF. The chain carries TRBV6-5 and TRBJ2-5; 13 nucleotides align to TRBD2. The CDR3 runs to 18 residues. The ends lost 8 bases at V and 3 bases at J; junction bases unmatched: 15. Germline V gives CDR1 MNHEY, CDR2 SVGAGI.

This clonotype was observed at least ten times. The J gene is TRBJ1-2, the V gene TRBV2, with a weak D call TRBD1 (5 bases). V dropped 11 bases and J dropped 2 bases, with 15 bases sitting between them. Germline V gene sequence: CDR1 SNHLY, CDR2 FYNNEI. This CDR3 has 13 amino acids. The CDR3 loop reads CAGRQFVNYGYTF. CDR3 sequence (DNA): TGTGCCGGAAGACAGTTTGTCAACTATGGCTACACCTTC.